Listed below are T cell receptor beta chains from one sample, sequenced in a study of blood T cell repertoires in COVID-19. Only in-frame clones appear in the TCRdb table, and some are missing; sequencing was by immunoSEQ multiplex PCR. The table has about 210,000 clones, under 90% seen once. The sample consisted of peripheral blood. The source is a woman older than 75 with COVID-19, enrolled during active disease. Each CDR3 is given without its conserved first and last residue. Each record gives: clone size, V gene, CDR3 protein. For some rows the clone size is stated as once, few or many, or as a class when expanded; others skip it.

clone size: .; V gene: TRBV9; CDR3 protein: ASSGGQQPYEQY
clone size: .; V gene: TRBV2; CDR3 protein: ASSEALRRGRSTEAF
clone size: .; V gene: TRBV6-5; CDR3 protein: ASQTSGGYNEQF
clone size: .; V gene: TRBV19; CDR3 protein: ASKSSGHTDTQY
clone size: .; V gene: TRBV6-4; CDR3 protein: ASSDGRQPLPGAYGYT
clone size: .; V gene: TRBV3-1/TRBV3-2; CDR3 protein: ASSWGQGAVIGELF
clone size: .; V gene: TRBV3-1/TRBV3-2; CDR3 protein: ASSQLRGGYGYT
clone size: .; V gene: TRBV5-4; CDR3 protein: ASSLGASGRPPSTDTQY
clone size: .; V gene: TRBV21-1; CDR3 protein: ASSKAPLQVCEQF
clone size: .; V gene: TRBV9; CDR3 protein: ASSPRQGVGGGELF
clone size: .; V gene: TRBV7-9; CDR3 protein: ASTPLGGPYGYT
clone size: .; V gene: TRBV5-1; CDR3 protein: ASSLGTVGRETQY
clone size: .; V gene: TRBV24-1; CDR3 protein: ATSDLQGLAGGINEQF
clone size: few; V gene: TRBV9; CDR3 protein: ASSPSLGRGLTDTQY
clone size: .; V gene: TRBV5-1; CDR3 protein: ASSLAAESTSYT
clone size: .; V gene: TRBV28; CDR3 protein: ASSLSTSNQPQH
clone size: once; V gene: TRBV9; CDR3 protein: ASSPIYSGNTIY
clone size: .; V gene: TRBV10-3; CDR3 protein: AISESRTLGTSGKSYEQY
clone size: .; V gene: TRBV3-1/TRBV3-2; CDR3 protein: ASSQQGVNEQF
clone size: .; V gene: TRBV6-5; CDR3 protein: ASSPGRGSSGYT
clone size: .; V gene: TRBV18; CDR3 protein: ASSPPLGTNYGYT
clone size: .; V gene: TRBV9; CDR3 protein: ASSVSTSGNTDTQY
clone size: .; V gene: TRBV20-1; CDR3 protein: SFWEKETQY
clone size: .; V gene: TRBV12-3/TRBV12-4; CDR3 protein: ASSPGGDTQY
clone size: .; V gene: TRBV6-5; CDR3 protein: ASRPTGREKLF
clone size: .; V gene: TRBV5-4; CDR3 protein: ASSFTSGSYEQY
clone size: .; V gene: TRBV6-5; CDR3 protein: ASSLGAPYEQY
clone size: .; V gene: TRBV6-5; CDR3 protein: ASKRGNYGYT
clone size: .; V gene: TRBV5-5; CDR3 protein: ASSPGVNYYGYT
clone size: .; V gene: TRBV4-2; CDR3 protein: ASSQVQGGEQF
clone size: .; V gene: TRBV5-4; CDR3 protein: ASSRTGAPYNEQF
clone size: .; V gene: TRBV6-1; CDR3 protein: ASSEGTIRNEQF
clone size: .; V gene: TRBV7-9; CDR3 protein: ASSFPGGTNTEAF
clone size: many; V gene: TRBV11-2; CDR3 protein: ASSSRHGGGYEQY
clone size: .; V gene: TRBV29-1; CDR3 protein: SSQDSPDTEAF
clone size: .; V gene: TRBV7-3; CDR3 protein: ASHRGRSGANVLT
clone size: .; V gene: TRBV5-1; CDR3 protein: ASSWAGGNQPQH
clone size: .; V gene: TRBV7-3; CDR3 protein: ASSLNRGTGNTIY
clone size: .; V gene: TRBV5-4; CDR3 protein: ASTRGTGASGANVLT
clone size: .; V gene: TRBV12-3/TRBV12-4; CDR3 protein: ASSLARDSEAF